This T cell receptor (beta chain) was found in a study of cytomegalovirus exposure and HLA in healthy donors. Points from the study as a whole: DRB1 had the most TCR associations and HLA-C the fewest, a later analysis found, with rates varying by HLA locus. HLA-A and HLA-B allele assignments for most subjects were reportedly predicted accurately using TCR beta sequences. A previous analysis found most TCR beta V segments productive roughly 90% or roughly 30% of the time. In a later analysis, most CMV-associated TCR beta chains appeared HLA-restricted.

PCR was performed using 60 Vbeta and 13 Jbeta primers. Assay used: immunoSEQ multiplex PCR; TCRdb lists only in-frame clones, some missing. The table shows 130,000 to 150,000 clones, with approximately 80% occurring only once. Regarding this clone: What it binds is not known.

In germline, CDR1 is LNHDA, CDR2 SQIVND (reference sequence). This CDR3 has 14 residues. V was pared by 9 bases and J by 4 bases, with 8 bases of the junction left unmatched. The chain is built from TRBV19 and TRBJ2-7; 11 bases match TRBD2. This TCR came from a woman aged 60-75 years in good health and CMV-seropositive. The sample was PBMCs. The CDR3 loop is CASAARLAGYEQYF. CDR3 bases: TGTGCCAGCGCTGCGAGACTAGCGGGATACGAGCAGTACTTC. Drawing the rest from reference TRBV19 and TRBJ2-7, the complete variable domain is DGGITQSPKYLFRKEGQNVTLSCEQNLNHDAMYWYRQDPGQGLRLIYYSQIVNDFQKGDIAEGYSVSREKKESFPLTVTSAQKNPTAFYLCASAARLAGYEQYFGPGTRLTVT.